Listed below are T cell receptor beta chains from one sample, sequenced in a study of PD-1 blockade in classical Hodgkin lymphoma. TCRdb's copy holds only in-frame clones and misses some; the assay was immunoSEQ multiplex PCR. The repertoire holds tens of thousands of clones, with over 60% as singletons. Sample: peripheral blood mononuclear cells (PBMCs), taken before the second cycle of nivolumab. The receptors derive from a human donor with classical Hodgkin lymphoma. CDR3s include the opening cysteine and the closing phenylalanine or tryptophan. The D gene is left open where the match is weak. Expanded clones are given a class, and other clones once, few, many or no size at all.

- | TRBJ2-5 | TRBV5-1 | - | TGCGCCAGCAGCTTGGCCGGGACCTCGGGGGAGACCCAGTACTTC | CASSLAGTSGETQYF
- | TRBJ1-5 | TRBV6-5 | - | TGTGCCAGCAGTTATGGACAGTTCAATCAGCCCCAGCATTTT | CASSYGQFNQPQHF
TRBD2 | TRBJ2-1 | TRBV9 | - | TGTGCCAGCAGCGTAGAAGTTTATGGGGGAGGGAATGAGCAGTTCTTC | CASSVEVYGGGNEQFF
- | TRBJ2-7 | TRBV14 | - | TGTGCCAGCAGCCAAGATAGAACGGTCCTACTGGGCTTCTACGAGCAGTACTTC | CASSQDRTVLLGFYEQYF
- | TRBJ2-5 | TRBV30 | medium-sized | TGTGCCTGGAGTGTAAAGGTTTCGCGCGAAGAGACCCAGTACTTC | CAWSVKVSREETQYF
TRBD1 | TRBJ1-1 | TRBV19 | - | TGTGCCAGTAGTTGGGGACAGGGGCCTAACACTGAAGCTTTCTTT | CASSWGQGPNTEAFF
- | TRBJ2-3 | TRBV7-3 | - | TGTGCCAGCAGCTTAAGAGGTTTGGGGGGGGCTGGCACAGATACGCAGTATTTT | CASSLRGLGGAGTDTQYF
- | TRBJ1-5 | TRBV9 | - | TGTGCCAGCAGCCCGAAGGACGGCTTCACTGATCAGCCCCAGCATTTT | CASSPKDGFTDQPQHF
TRBD2 | TRBJ2-3 | TRBV5-6 | - | TGTGCCAGCAGCTGGAGCGGGGGCCCCCAGTCAGATACGCAGTATTTT | CASSWSGGPQSDTQYF
- | TRBJ2-3 | TRBV7-2 | - | TGTGCCAGCAGCCAGGGACTGCAGATTAGCACAGATACGCAGTATTTT | CASSQGLQISTDTQYF
- | TRBJ2-5 | TRBV5-4 | - | TGTGCCAGCAGCTTATCAGGGACTCAAGAGACCCAGTACTTC | CASSLSGTQETQYF
TRBD1 | TRBJ1-2 | TRBV6-5 | - | TGTGCCAGCAGCCGCCGGGACAGAGACTATGGCTACACCTTC | CASSRRDRDYGYTF
TRBD1 | TRBJ1-2 | TRBV27 | - | TGTGCCAGCAGCTTAACCCCCGGGACAGGGCACAACTATGGCTACACCTTC | CASSLTPGTGHNYGYTF
- | TRBJ1-4 | TRBV6-5 | - | TGTGCCAGCAGTATCAGGGGAAATGAAAAACTGTTTTTT | CASSIRGNEKLFF
- | TRBJ2-1 | TRBV9 | - | TGTGCCAGCAGCGTAGTGGGCGGGGACTTCTACAATGAGCAGTTCTTC | CASSVVGGDFYNEQFF
- | TRBJ1-1 | TRBV9 | - | TGTGCCAGCAGCGTAGAAGGGTTGGACACTGAAGCTTTCTTT | CASSVEGLDTEAFF
- | TRBJ1-3 | TRBV19 | - | TGTGCCAGTAGTATAGCGGGGTTCGGAAACACCATATATTTT | CASSIAGFGNTIYF
TRBD1 | TRBJ2-5 | TRBV25-1 | - | TGTGCCAGCAGTACCAGGGACAGGGAAGAGACCCAGTACTTC | CASSTRDREETQYF
TRBD1 | TRBJ1-2 | TRBV6-5 | - | TGTGCCAGCAGCCAGGGACAGAACTATGGCTACACCTTC | CASSQGQNYGYTF
- | TRBJ2-1 | TRBV6-6 | - | TGTGCCAGCAGCCAAGACAATGAGCAGTTCTTC | CASSQDNEQFF
- | TRBJ1-1 | TRBV19 | few | TGTGCCAGTAGTTCGGGCGTGTCGGCCACTGAAGCTTTCTTT | CASSSGVSATEAFF
TRBD1 | TRBJ1-1 | TRBV5-6 | once | TGTGCCAGCAGCTTGGAAGGGGGCCAAAAAGCTTTCTTT | CASSLEGGQKAFF
TRBD2 | TRBJ2-2 | TRBV29-1 | - | TGCAGCGTTGAAGACGGGAGGGGTACCGGGGAGCTGTTTTTT | CSVEDGRGTGELFF
TRBD2 | TRBJ2-2 | TRBV9 | once | TGTGCCAGCAGCGTAGTACGGGAGCGGGAGAACACCGGGGAGCTGTTTTTT | CASSVVRERENTGELFF
- | TRBJ2-1 | TRBV19 | few | TGTGCCACCGACACTAAAGGGGGTGAGCAGTTCTTC | CATDTKGGEQFF
- | TRBJ2-7 | TRBV6-6 | few | TGTGCCAGTTTTACAGATCCCTACGAGCAGTACTTC | CASFTDPYEQYF
- | TRBJ1-5 | TRBV5-5 | - | TGTGCCAGCAGCTTTGGGCTAGCAAACAATCAGCCCCAGCATTTT | CASSFGLANNQPQHF
TRBD1 | TRBJ2-1 | TRBV7-2 | - | TGTGCCAGCAGCTTGTCGACAGGGGTTGGCAATGAGCAGTTCTTC | CASSLSTGVGNEQFF
- | TRBJ2-2 | TRBV2 | - | TGTGCCAGCAGTGAAGTATTCGGGAAAGTCGGGGAGCTGTTTTTT | CASSEVFGKVGELFF
- | TRBJ2-1 | TRBV5-6 | once | TGTGCCAGCAGCTTGCGGGGTACTGAGCAGTTCTTC | CASSLRGTEQFF
- | TRBJ1-3 | TRBV6-1 | few | TGTGCCAGCAGTGAAAGGTTTGGAGGGGCGGACACCATATATTTT | CASSERFGGADTIYF
- | TRBJ1-2 | TRBV4-1 | - | TGCGCCAGCAGCCCTATAACAACCACCGACAGTTATGGCTACACCTTC | CASSPITTTDSYGYTF
TRBD2 | TRBJ2-3 | TRBV7-2 | - | TGTGCCAGCAGCTTAGTAGCGGGGGCCACAGATACGCAGTATTTT | CASSLVAGATDTQYF
TRBD2 | TRBJ2-5 | TRBV5-1 | - | TGCGCCAGCAGCTTGGCCCCATCCGGGGGGAAAGAGACCCAGTACTTC | CASSLAPSGGKETQYF
- | TRBJ2-3 | TRBV10-3 | - | TGTGCCACCCAGTCGAGTCCTAGCACAGATACGCAGTATTTT | CATQSSPSTDTQYF
- | TRBJ1-2 | TRBV4-2 | - | TGTGCCAGCAGCCAAGAAGTAGGAGGCCAGGGGAATGGCTACACCTTC | CASSQEVGGQGNGYTF
TRBD2 | TRBJ2-1 | TRBV4-2 | - | TGTGCCAGCAGCCAAGTCCGGACTAGCGGGAGACGAGGGGTCAATGAGCAGTTCTTC | CASSQVRTSGRRGVNEQFF
- | TRBJ1-1 | TRBV5-6 | - | TGTGCCAGCAGCTTCCGGGACCTGAAGGCGAACACTGAAGCTTTCTTT | CASSFRDLKANTEAFF
- | TRBJ1-2 | TRBV7-2 | - | TGTGCCAGCAGCCCGGTCCGGAACAACTATGGCTACACCTTC | CASSPVRNNYGYTF
- | TRBJ2-3 | TRBV7-2 | - | TGTGCCAGCAGCTTAGCAGGGATATATCCAGATACGCAGTATTTT | CASSLAGIYPDTQYF
- | TRBJ2-2 | TRBV5-1 | - | TGCGCCAGCAGCCTGGGGGAAGGGGAGCTGTTTTTT | CASSLGEGELFF
- | TRBJ1-2 | TRBV18 | once | TGTGCCAGCTCGGAAGGGGGGCAGGCATATGGCTACACCTTC | CASSEGGQAYGYTF
TRBD2 | TRBJ2-3 | TRBV19 | - | TGTGCCAGCGACGGGGGGGCTAGCACAGATACGCAGTATTTT | CASDGGASTDTQYF
TRBD2 | TRBJ2-7 | TRBV27 | once | TGTGCCAGCAGTCTGATAGCGGGACAATACGAGCAGTACTTC | CASSLIAGQYEQYF
- | TRBJ1-4 | TRBV7-6 | - | TGTGCCAGCAGCTCCCGACGGACTTTTGATGAAAAACTGTTTTTT | CASSSRRTFDEKLFF
- | TRBJ1-5 | TRBV6-6 | - | TGTGCCAGCAGTTTAAAATCCCGGGGCCACGGTCAGCCCCAGCATTTT | CASSLKSRGHGQPQHF
- | TRBJ1-6 | TRBV6-6 | - | TGTGCCAGCAGTTACAGGGGCCTAGATTCACCCCTCCACTTT | CASSYRGLDSPLHF
TRBD1 | TRBJ1-1 | TRBV7-2 | - | TGTGCCAGCAGCCTCTCGACAGGGGGCCTGGCTTTCTTT | CASSLSTGGLAFF
TRBD1 | TRBJ2-3 | TRBV5-1 | - | TGCGCCAGCAGGCGACAGGGGGACACAGATACGCAGTATTTT | CASRRQGDTDTQYF
- | TRBJ1-2 | TRBV19 | - | TGTGCCAGTAGCCGGCAGGGGAACTATGGCTACACCTTC | CASSRQGNYGYTF
TRBD2 | TRBJ2-2 | TRBV29-1 | - | TGCAGCGGGCGGGCGGGGGGTACGAACACCGGGGAGCTGTTTTTT | CSGRAGGTNTGELFF